Following are 19 T cell receptor beta chains from one sample sequenced in a study of control samples from healthy donors and cancer patients (dated by TCRdb to between 2020 and 2021). Library prep was done by the immunoSEQ multiplex PCR assay. Drawn from immuneACCESS, this table holds only the in-frame rearrangements with V and J called that TCRdb kept. Clones are partly lost; checked studies trace under half to an unresolved V gene and leave the rest unexplained. The sample table contains under 110,000 clones; only one count was recorded for roughly 90% of them. The ten largest account for 7.8% of the sample. Sequenced: blood. The receptor source for this set is a man in his thirties or forties in good health.

This chain joins TRBV18 and TRBJ1-5; TRBD1 is a possible D gene (6 bases). The germline V gene encodes CDR1 KGHSH and CDR2 LQKENI. Trimming cost V 4 bases and J 1 base, with 8 bases left between them. The CDR3 runs 14 residues. For the CDR3, the DNA is TGTGCCAGCTCACTGGGGACAAGCAATCAGCCCCAGCATTTT. This codes for CASSLGTSNQPQHF. Drawing the rest from reference TRBV18 and TRBJ1-5, the complete variable domain is NAGVMQNPRHLVRRRGQEARLRCSPMKGHSHVYWYRQLPEEGLKFMVYLQKENIIDESGMPKERFSAEFPKEGPSILRIQQVVRGDSAAYFCASSLGTSNQPQHFGDGTRLSIL.

The V and J genes are TRBV10-2 and TRBJ1-1; 12 positions match TRBD1. This CDR3 is built from 14 residues. J lost 4 bases, V lost 7 bases, and 4 bases had no gene match. CDR1 is WSHSY, CDR2 SAAADI, per germline. The CDR3 sequence: CASNRDRGRTEAFF. The CDR3 DNA follows: TGCGCCAGCAACCGGGACAGGGGGCGCACTGAAGCTTTCTTT.

The rearrangement uses TRBV4-2 and TRBJ2-3; 10 bases agree with TRBD2. Germline lookup yields CDR1 LGHNA and CDR2 YNFKEQ. The V segment lost 4 bases and the J segment 3 bases; nucleotides outside the gene matches: 7. This CDR3 comprises 16 residues. The CDR3 DNA reads as TGTGCCAGCAGCCGGGTCGGGACTAGCGATACAGATACGCAGTATTTT. Residues: CASSRVGTSDTDTQYF.

The chain is built from TRBV4-3 and TRBJ2-3, with TRBD1 identical over 10 bases. This CDR3 region has 18 residues. V shed 0 bases, J shed 4 bases, and the junction held 10 bases outside the gene matches. Germline V gene data show CDR1 as LGHNA and CDR2 as YSLEER. In DNA, the CDR3 is TGCGCCAGCAGCCAAGAAGGGGTGGGACAGGGGATTGCAGATACGCAGTATTTT. This codes for CASSQEGVGQGIADTQYF.

This chain links TRBV5-3 with TRBJ2-5; 8 positions agree with TRBD1. TRBV5-3 is placed among ORFs of uncertain function. This CDR3 region has 17 residues. The junction had 15 bases not matched to a gene; V was cut back by 4 bases and J by 4 bases. CDR3: CARSTRKDRVLRETQYF. The CDR3 nucleotides are TGTGCCAGAAGCACACGCAAGGACAGGGTCCTCCGAGAGACCCAGTACTTC.

This clone was detected once. The chain employs TRBV12-5 and TRBJ2-7, with a tentative D call TRBD1 (6 bases). The CDR3 covers 13 residues. Germline V gene data show CDR1 as LGHNT and CDR2 as FRNRAP. Between the trimmed V and J ends, which lost 4 bases and 11 bases, there was a span of 18 bases. The CDR3, as DNA: TGTGCTAGTGGTTCCCAAATCACAGGGCGGAAGTACTTC. Protein: CASGSQITGRKYF.

The chain recombines TRBV1 with TRBJ2-7; the table's D call TRBD2 went unverified against the DNA. TRBV1 is given as a pseudogene. The CDR3 loop spans 19 amino acids. This chain's CDR3 is CTSSQGRGLAGGPYREQYF. CDR3 sequence (DNA): TGCACCAGCAGCCAAGGACGGGGACTAGCGGGAGGGCCATATCGCGAGCAGTACTTC.

This clone appeared a single time. One end of the junction fails to match germline, which may point to a read error. The sample holds other DNA sequences that translate to the same CDR3. V usage is TRBV24-1 and J usage is TRBJ1-2; tentative D call: TRBD1 (5 bases). The length of the CDR3 is 12 residues. CDR1 is KGHDR and CDR2 is SFDVKD in the germline V gene. The CDR3 bases are TGTGCCACCTCGGGAGGTGGACGGGGCTACACCTTT. It translates to CATSGGGRGYTF.

This rearrangement joins TRBV10-3 to TRBJ2-5; the D gene is possibly TRBD2 (6 bases). V dropped 6 bases and J dropped 0 bases, with 11 bases sitting between them. Germline lookup yields CDR1 ENHRY and CDR2 SYGVKD. There are 14 residues in the CDR3. This CDR3 reads CAIRGLINQETQYF. The CDR3 nucleotides read TGTGCCATCAGGGGACTGATCAACCAAGAGACCCAGTACTTC.

The V call is TRBV24-1, the J call TRBJ1-3; D is unclear. V lost 4 bases and J 4 bases, leaving 16 bases between the germline ends. The CDR3 is 16 residues long. Germline CDR1 is KGHDR and CDR2 is SFDVKD. This CDR3 is CATSDPVPRTGNTIYF. The CDR3 DNA is TGTGCCACCAGTGACCCGGTACCCAGGACGGGAAACACCATATATTTT.

The chain has TRBV24-1 and TRBJ2-5, with D possibly being TRBD1 (6 bases). Germline V gene sequence: CDR1 KGHDR, CDR2 SFDVKD. V lost 4 bases, J lost 5 bases, and 16 bases lay in between. The CDR3 consists of 15 residues. The CDR3 reads CATSEKQGLKETQYF. CDR3 DNA: TGTGCCACCAGTGAGAAGCAGGGGCTGAAGGAGACCCAGTACTTC.

The genes are TRBV19 and TRBJ2-5; D remains unclear. Trimming removed 6 bases from V and 1 base from J, with 9 bases in between. Per the germline V gene, CDR1 is LNHDA and CDR2 is SQIVND (reference sequence). The CDR3 is made up of 13 amino acids. The CDR3 DNA sequence: TGTGCCAGTAGAAATAGAGGCCAAGAGACCCAGTACTTC. Protein: CASRNRGQETQYF.

The chain carries TRBV4-3 and TRBJ1-4, with 7 bases matching TRBD1. From germline, CDR1 is LGHNA and CDR2 YSLEER. V lost 3 bases and J lost 4; bases outside the gene matches: 17. CDR3 length: 19 residues. Written as DNA, the CDR3 is TGCGCCAGCAGCCAGTCCCAGGGGGGCGGGACAGAGTATAATGAAAAACTGTTTTTT. Amino acids: CASSQSQGGGTEYNEKLFF.

The chain joins TRBV10-3 to TRBJ1-2; possibly TRBD1 for D (6 bases). The V gene lost 5 bases and the J gene lost 7 bases, with 17 bases spanning the gap. The V gene's germline CDR1 is ENHRY and CDR2 SYGVKD. The CDR3 spans 14 residues. CDR3 amino acids: CAISREGGAFGYTF. The CDR3 region has the DNA TGTGCCATCAGTCGGGAAGGGGGGGCCTTTGGCTACACCTTC.

The chain is built from TRBV29-1 and TRBJ2-1, with unresolved D. Germline V CDR1 and CDR2: SQVTM, ANQGSEA. This CDR3 contains 11 residues. V lost 8 bases and J 3 bases, leaving 8 bases between the germline ends. The CDR3 bases are TGCAGCTCTTTTGGCTACAATGAGCAGTTCTTC. It codes for CSSFGYNEQFF.

CDR3 sequence: CASSLAGASGGGGEQFF. In nucleotides, the CDR3 is TGCGCCAGCAGCTTGGCGGGGGCTAGCGGGGGTGGTGGTGAGCAGTTCTTC. The chain links TRBV5-1 to TRBJ2-1, with 10 bases identical to TRBD2. Trimming took 0 bases from V and 9 from J; bases not matched to a gene: 12. CDR3 length: 17 amino acids. CDR1 is SGHRS, CDR2 YFSETQ, per germline.

This chain links TRBV5-8 with TRBJ2-1; 9 bases are a match to TRBD1. Per the germline V gene, CDR1 is SGHTS and CDR2 is YDEGEE. The CDR3 spans 16 residues. J was trimmed by 0 bases and V by 3 bases; bases with no gene match: 4. The CDR3 nucleotides are TGTGCCAGCAGCTCCGGACAGGGGAGCTCCTACAATGAGCAGTTCTTC. It translates to CASSSGQGSSYNEQFF.

The chain joins TRBV2 to TRBJ1-5, with D perhaps TRBD1 (6 bases). V gave up 5 bases and J gave up 3 bases, with 11 bases separating them. Germline V gene data show CDR1 as SNHLY and CDR2 as FYNNEI. The CDR3 contains 14 residues. In nucleotides, the CDR3 is TGTGCCAGCAGTTTCACAGGGACCAATCAGCCCCAGCATTTT. Protein: CASSFTGTNQPQHF.

The gene calls are TRBV7-8 and TRBJ2-7; TRBD1 matches 7 bases. This CDR3 region has 16 residues. CDR1 and CDR2 from the germline V gene are SGHVS and FQNEAQ. V lost 1 base to trimming and J lost 0 bases; unmatched junction nucleotides: 6. The CDR3 DNA sequence: TGTGCCAGCAGCTTAGACAGGGGAACTAGCTCCTACGAGCAGTACTTC. Translation gives CASSLDRGTSSYEQYF.